This paragraph covers one T cell receptor (beta chain) sequence. Only CD45RO-negative cells positively selected for CCR7 counted as naive CD8 cells, so terminally differentiated effector memory CD45RA+ cells were excluded. The table came from immunoSEQ multiplex PCR; TCRdb's copy has only in-frame clones and leaves some out. The data contain about 2 million clones, approximately 94% of them singletons. This sample is drawn from a study of shared clonotypes between healthy human individuals. Per the germline V gene, CDR1 is SGHAT and CDR2 is FQNNGV. V shed 5 bases and J shed 10 bases, with 18 bases lying between them. The CDR3 length is 15 residues.

This sequence originates from a man aged 18 to 29 in good health. V and J are TRBV11-2 and TRBJ1-6; the D gene is possibly TRBD1 (5 bases). The sequencing input was naive CD8+ T cells sorted from blood. The CDR3 DNA reads TGTGCCAGCAGCGAGGGGCAGGGACTTAGATCACCCCTCCACTTT. This sequence encodes CASSEGQGLRSPLHF.